The 28 T cell receptor beta chains in this list originate from one sample, sequenced in a study of blood T cells in healthy people across ages. Then a second PCR, running about 6 to 11 cycles, was carried out with a sample-barcoded 5' primer and a J-beta primer mix. TCRdb reprocessed the 5' RACE reads via MiXCR and lists one record per CDR3 protein. The repertoire holds hundreds of thousands of distinct CDR3 sequences, with roughly 50% as singletons. The sample was blood. These receptors all stem from a woman aged 55-70 years in good health.

The chain carries TRBV11-1 and TRBJ2-7, with 7 bases aligning to TRBD1. CDR1 SGHAT and CDR2 FQDESV come from the germline V gene (reference sequence). CDR3 length: 15 residues. Trimming took 1 base from V and 2 from J; bases not matched to a gene: 5. CDR3 residues: CASSLGLGQPYEQYF. CDR3 sequence (DNA): TGTGCCAGCAGCTTAGGCTTGGGACAGCCCTACGAGCAGTACTTC.

There are many counts of this clonotype. This chain connects TRBV28 to TRBJ2-7; 9 bases line up with TRBD1. CDR3 size: 15 residues. Germline assignment: CDR1 MDHEN and CDR2 SYDVKM. The junction had 8 bases not matched to a gene; V was cut back by 4 bases and J by 4 bases. CDR3 amino acids: CASSSGTGGGYEQYF. Written as DNA, the CDR3 is TGTGCCAGCAGTTCTGGTACAGGGGGCGGGTACGAGCAGTACTTC. The variable domain in full, with the rest retrieved from reference TRBV28 and TRBJ2-7, is DVKVTQSSRYLVKRTGEKVFLECVQDMDHENMFWYRQDPGLGLRLIYFSYDVKMKEKGDIPEGYSVSREKKERFSLILESASTNQTSMYLCASSSGTGGGYEQYFGPGTRLTVT.

This chain uses TRBV15 with TRBJ1-2; 8 bases agree with TRBD1. V trimming: 0 bases; J trimming: 2 bases; junction bases outside the gene matches: 5. This CDR3 comprises 16 residues. Germline-derived CDR1 and CDR2 are LNHNV and YYDKDF (reference sequence). The CDR3 sequence is CATSRDRQGTNYGYTF. CDR3 DNA: TGTGCCACCAGCAGAGATAGACAGGGGACGAACTATGGCTACACCTTC.

The V gene is TRBV4-3, the J gene TRBJ2-7; perhaps D is TRBD1 or TRBD2 (5 bases each). The J call is uncertain, as TRBJ2-5 better fits the DNA end. Germline assignment: CDR1 LGHNA and CDR2 YSLEER. The CDR3 loop spans 15 amino acids. The CDR3 loop is CASSQEGPGGETQYF. Written as DNA, the CDR3 is TGCGCCAGCAGCCAAGAGGGGCCAGGCGGGGAGACCCAGTACTTC.

This chain connects TRBV7-2 to TRBJ2-1, with 8 bases aligning to TRBD2. This CDR3 has 16 residues. V gave up 7 bases and J gave up 10 bases; unmatched junction bases: 18. Germline assignment: CDR1 SGHTA and CDR2 FQGNSA. The CDR3 loop reads CASISSITGGPREQFF. CDR3 coding DNA: TGTGCCAGCATAAGCTCCATAACGGGGGGGCCGAGGGAGCAGTTCTTC.

The chain carries TRBV16 and TRBJ1-5; 9 positions match TRBD1. J gave up 2 bases and V 3 bases, and 2 bases lay outside the gene matches. This CDR3 has 15 amino acids. Germline CDR1 KGHSY, CDR2 FQNENV. In DNA form, the CDR3 reads TGTGCCAGCAGCCAGAGACAGGGGGGCAATCAGCCCCAGCATTTT. It codes for CASSQRQGGNQPQHF.

This clonotype is a singleton in its sample. A much bigger clone sits one base away, suggesting this may be a read error. The gene calls are TRBV20-1 and TRBJ2-1; 7 positions agree with TRBD2. V was pared by 2 bases and J by 7 bases, with 14 bases of the junction left unmatched. CDR1 DFQATT and CDR2 SNEGSKA come from the germline V gene (reference sequence). The CDR3 totals 16 residues. CDR3 nucleotide sequence: TGCAGTGCTAGAAGTGGGCCGGCGGGAGATTTAAATGAGCAGTTCTTC. It codes for CSARSGPAGDLNEQFF.

This chain connects TRBV7-2 to TRBJ2-1; 9 nucleotides match TRBD2. J lost 8 bases, V lost 1 base, and 12 bases had no gene match. The germline V gene encodes CDR1 SGHTA and CDR2 FQGNSA. This CDR3 comprises 17 residues. This chain's CDR3 is CASSLVGSSGRNDEQFF. Written as DNA, the CDR3 is TGTGCCAGCAGCTTAGTTGGGTCCAGCGGGAGGAATGATGAGCAGTTCTTC.

This clonotype showed up just a few times. The rearrangement joins TRBV6-5 to TRBJ2-3; TRBD2 matches 7 bases. The CDR3 has 15 residues. Germline V gene sequence: CDR1 MNHEY, CDR2 SVGAGI. The V and J ends lost 7 bases and 4 bases, in that order; junction bases with no gene match: 11. CDR3 sequence: CASIDWGRGADTQYF. The CDR3 DNA follows: TGTGCCAGCATTGACTGGGGGAGGGGAGCAGATACGCAGTATTTT.

V gene TRBV27 combines with J gene TRBJ2-1; either TRBD1 or TRBD2 may supply D (5 bases each). The germline V gene has CDR1 MNHEY and CDR2 SMNVEV (reference sequence). V was cut by 3 bases and J by 3 bases, with 9 bases left in between. This CDR3 has 14 amino acids. CDR3 nucleotide sequence: TGTGCCAGCAGTTTGAGGGGAAACTACAATGAGCAGTTCTTC. It specifies CASSLRGNYNEQFF.

This chain connects TRBV5-1 to TRBJ2-3, with 12 bases matching TRBD2. With 6 bases clipped from V and 1 base from J, the junction kept 3 bases outside the gene matches. CDR3 length: 15 amino acids. The germline V gene encodes CDR1 SGHRS and CDR2 YFSETQ. Written as DNA, the CDR3 is TGCGCCAGCATTCGACTAGCGGGGGGCACAGATACGCAGTATTTT. Translation: CASIRLAGGTDTQYF.

This clonotype occurred a few times. V usage is TRBV7-9 and J usage is TRBJ1-2; the D gene is possibly TRBD1 (6 bases). Between the trimmed V and J ends, which lost 5 bases and 4 bases, there was a span of 14 bases. This CDR3 comprises 14 residues. The germline gives CDR1 SEHNR, CDR2 FQNEAQ (reference sequence). The CDR3 DNA reads TGTGCCAGCAGCCCTCCAGGGGCAGGCTATGGCTACACCTTC. This encodes CASSPPGAGYGYTF.

The CDR3 DNA sequence: TGTGCCAGCAGCCAAGACCCCGGGCAGGGGTTTACTGAAAAACTGTTTTTT. As protein: CASSQDPGQGFTEKLFF. The rearrangement uses TRBV4-2 and TRBJ1-4; possibly TRBD1 for D (6 bases). With 0 bases removed from V and 7 bases from J, the gap between germline ends came to 18 bases. CDR3 size: 17 residues. Germline CDR1 LGHNA, CDR2 YNFKEQ.

The V call is TRBV9, the J call TRBJ1-6; no reliable D call. The CDR3 extends over 16 amino acids. The germline V gene encodes CDR1 SGDLS and CDR2 YYNGEE. The V and J ends lost 3 bases and 7 bases respectively, with 17 bases between them. This chain's CDR3 is CASSARPAVENSPLHF. The CDR3 DNA reads as TGTGCCAGCAGCGCACGGCCCGCAGTAGAGAATTCACCCCTCCACTTT.

This clonotype has more than one count but fewer than ten. The chain combines TRBV20-1 with TRBJ1-2, with D unclear. CDR1 and CDR2 from the germline V gene are DFQATT and SNEGSKA (reference sequence). The CDR3 length is 12 residues. The ends were cut back, 0 bases at V and 4 bases at J, with 6 bases in the middle. CDR3 sequence (DNA): TGCAGTGCTAGAGACCACCTCTATGGCTACACCTTC. Protein: CSARDHLYGYTF.

CDR3 amino acids: CASSQSAGGSTEAFF. Here the CDR3 DNA reads TGTGCCAGCAGCCAAAGCGCCGGAGGGTCCACTGAAGCTTTCTTT. The J gene is TRBJ1-1, the V gene TRBV3-1; no reliable D call. This CDR3 comprises 15 residues. The germline V gene has CDR1 LGHDT and CDR2 YNNKEL (reference sequence). V was shortened by 2 bases and J by 4 bases, with 14 bases between the two germline ends.

The chain couples TRBV7-2 to TRBJ2-1, with D possibly called TRBD1 or TRBD2 (6 bases each). Trimming left V 6 bases short and J 0 bases short, with 18 bases between. CDR1 SGHTA and CDR2 FQGNSA come from the germline V gene. The length of the CDR3 is 17 residues. This CDR3 reads CASRPLRGASSYNEQFF. The CDR3 region has the DNA TGTGCCAGCAGACCCCTAAGGGGGGCGTCCTCCTACAATGAGCAGTTCTTC.

The chain recombines TRBV20-1 with TRBJ1-4; 7 bases agree with TRBD1. The CDR3 has 13 residues. Per the germline V gene, CDR1 is DFQATT and CDR2 is SNEGSKA (reference sequence). The V and J ends lost 6 bases and 7 bases, in that order; junction bases with no gene match: 8. CDR3 protein: CSASQGGGEKLFF. In DNA form, the CDR3 reads TGCAGTGCGTCTCAAGGGGGCGGTGAAAAACTGTTTTTT.

This clonotype was found a few times. This chain joins TRBV3-1 and TRBJ1-1; D perhaps matches TRBD1 (5 bases). Germline values: CDR1 LGHDT, CDR2 YNNKEL (reference sequence). The CDR3 is 15 residues long. V was pared by 0 bases and J by 8 bases, with 16 bases between. The CDR3 protein is CASSQDIRGQGEAFF. CDR3 in DNA: TGTGCCAGCAGCCAAGATATCCGGGGCCAAGGGGAAGCTTTCTTT.

The chain has TRBV15 and TRBJ2-3, with 13 bases lining up with TRBD2. After removal of 1 base from V and 3 bases from J, the junction contained 4 bases not matched to a gene. This CDR3 is 17 amino acids long. Germline V CDR1 and CDR2: LNHNV, YYDKDF (reference sequence). The DNA for the CDR3 is TGTGCCACCAGCAGAGGGACTAGCGGGAGAGGAACAGATACGCAGTATTTT. It yields the protein CATSRGTSGRGTDTQYF.

About this clonotype: Its ends do not fully match the called genes, so a read error is possible. The chain recombines TRBV27 with TRBJ2-5, with a weak D call TRBD1 (6 bases). This CDR3 is 14 amino acids long. In germline, CDR1 is MNHEY, CDR2 SMNVEV (reference sequence). The CDR3 is CASSFGQNHETQYF. CDR3 coding DNA: TGTGCCAGCAGTTTCGGACAGAACCATGAGACCCAGTACTTC.

This clonotype was observed a few times. V gene TRBV4-2 combines with J gene TRBJ2-1, with TRBD2 identical over 10 bases. The CDR3 loop spans 17 amino acids. Germline CDR1 is LGHNA and CDR2 is YNFKEQ. Losses at the gene ends were 1 base for V and 2 bases for J; bases not matched to a gene: 5. As DNA, the CDR3 is TGTGCCAGCAGCCAAGGGACTAGCGGCCCCCCCTACAATGAGCAGTTCTTC. Protein sequence: CASSQGTSGPPYNEQFF.

V gene TRBV28 combines with J gene TRBJ2-1, with 11 bases aligning to TRBD2. The CDR3 has 14 amino acids. The ends lost 5 bases at V and 10 bases at J; junction bases unmatched: 7. Germline lookup yields CDR1 MDHEN and CDR2 SYDVKM. CDR3 sequence (DNA): TGTGCCAGCAGTCCCACTAGCGGGAGAGGAGAGCAGTTCTTC. Residues: CASSPTSGRGEQFF.

A few counts support this clonotype. This chain connects TRBV7-3 to TRBJ2-7; 10 positions agree with TRBD1. The ends lost 5 bases at V and 3 bases at J; junction bases unmatched: 4. The CDR3 is 14 amino acids. Germline V gives CDR1 SGHTA, CDR2 FQGTGA. CDR3 sequence: CASSVTGGFYEQYF. The CDR3 DNA follows: TGTGCCAGCAGCGTGACAGGGGGCTTCTACGAGCAGTACTTC.

This clonotype was recorded a few times. The chain has TRBV10-3 and TRBJ2-7; no reliable D call. Trimming cost V 10 bases and J 5 bases, with 12 bases left between them. The CDR3 spans 11 residues. Looked up from germline, CDR1 is ENHRY and CDR2 is SYGVKD. The CDR3: CATTTGDEQYF. The CDR3 DNA is TGTGCCACCACGACCGGTGACGAGCAGTACTTC.

V gene TRBV10-3 combines with J gene TRBJ1-1; perhaps TRBD1 as D (5 bases). V was shortened by 4 bases and J by 1 base, with 10 bases between the two germline ends. There are 14 residues in the CDR3. The germline V gene has CDR1 ENHRY and CDR2 SYGVKD. CDR3 residues: CAISGSGRNTEAFF. CDR3 nucleotide sequence: TGTGCCATCAGTGGCTCAGGGCGGAACACTGAAGCTTTCTTT.

The chain has TRBV5-1 and TRBJ2-1, with 9 bases fitting TRBD1. The CDR3 is 16 residues long. Germline V gene data show CDR1 as SGHRS and CDR2 as YFSETQ. Trimming took 0 bases from V and 12 from J; bases not matched to a gene: 13. The CDR3 is CASSLVGDRDRGGQFF. CDR3 DNA sequence: TGCGCCAGCAGCTTGGTAGGGGACAGGGACCGAGGTGGGCAGTTCTTC. The full variable domain, rest sourced from reference TRBV5-1 and TRBJ2-1, is KAGVTQTPRYLIKTRGQQVTLSCSPISGHRSVSWYQQTPGQGLQFLFEYFSETQRNKGNFPGRFSGRQFSNSRSEMNVSTLELGDSALYLCASSLVGDRDRGGQFFGPGTRLTVL.

This clonotype was seen more than once but under ten times. CDR3 loop: CASSRSAGASYEKLFF. The CDR3 bases are TGTGCCAGCAGCCGAAGTGCAGGGGCAAGTTATGAAAAACTGTTTTTT. The V call is TRBV7-6, the J call TRBJ1-4; perhaps TRBD1 as D (6 bases). Germline V CDR1 and CDR2: SGHVS, FNYEAQ. Trimming cost V 5 bases and J 6 bases, with 19 bases left between them. This CDR3 is 16 amino acids long.